The 29 T cell receptor beta chains below were found in one sample sequenced in a study of blood T cell repertoires in COVID-19. Clones were sequenced by immunoSEQ multiplex PCR, and TCRdb holds only the in-frame ones, with some missing. The data hold 110,000 or so clones, with roughly 85% observed a single time. The sequencing input was peripheral blood. These receptors all stem from a human donor in a cohort sampled during active COVID-19.

The chain couples TRBV5-1 to TRBJ1-1; D is ambiguous. V lost 2 bases, J lost 1 base, and 9 bases lay in between. CDR3 length: 14 residues. Per germline, CDR1 SGHRS and CDR2 YFSETQ. In DNA form, the CDR3 reads TGCGCCAGCAGCTTCCTAGGCCCGAACACTGAAGCTTTCTTT. As protein: CASSFLGPNTEAFF.

The chain combines TRBV19 with TRBJ2-3; 15 bases align to TRBD2. The CDR3 runs to 16 residues. CDR1 is LNHDA, CDR2 SQIVND, per germline (reference sequence). V lost 5 bases to trimming and J lost 6 bases; unmatched junction nucleotides: 6. This CDR3 reads CASSSRGLAGGDTQYF. In DNA, the CDR3 is TGTGCCAGTAGTTCGAGAGGACTAGCGGGGGGGGATACGCAGTATTTT.

J is TRBJ2-3 and V is TRBV11-3; possible D gene TRBD1, 6 bases. The CDR3 loop spans 13 amino acids. Germline CDR1 is SGHNT and CDR2 is YENEEA. Trimming cost V 5 bases and J 6 bases, with 12 bases left between them. The CDR3 region is CASSLTGPDTQYF. The CDR3 DNA reads TGTGCCAGCAGCCTTACAGGGCCCGATACGCAGTATTTT. Full variable domain (outside the CDR3, taken from reference TRBV11-3 and TRBJ2-3): EAGVVQSPRYKIIEKKQPVAFWCNPISGHNTLYWYLQNLGQGPELLIRYENEEAVDDSQLPKDRFSAERLKGVDSTLKIQPAELGDSAVYLCASSLTGPDTQYFGPGTRLTVL.

J is TRBJ1-5 and V is TRBV6-2 or TRBV6-3; D not resolved. V was pared by 6 bases and J by 6 bases, with 12 bases between. The CDR3 is 13 residues long. CDR1 and CDR2 from the germline V gene are MNHEY and SVGEGT. The CDR3 region has the DNA TGTGCCAGCAGCATCCCGACTGGTCAGCCCCAGCATTTT. This sequence encodes CASSIPTGQPQHF.

This rearrangement joins TRBV6-6 to TRBJ2-4, with 7 bases fitting TRBD1. V gave up 5 bases and J gave up 1 base; unmatched junction bases: 5. This CDR3 is 15 amino acids long. Germline CDR1 and CDR2: MNHNY and SVGAGI (reference sequence). The DNA of the CDR3 is TGTGCCAGCAGTACAGGGGAAACGGCCAAAAACATTCAGTACTTC. The encoded protein is CASSTGETAKNIQYF.

V gene TRBV5-1 combines with J gene TRBJ1-4, with D perhaps TRBD1 (6 bases). Germline assignment: CDR1 SGHRS and CDR2 YFSETQ. This CDR3 contains 14 residues. Trimming left V 5 bases short and J 4 bases short, with 12 bases between. DNA for the CDR3: TGCGCCAGCAGGCCGGGACAAAATAATGAAAAACTGTTTTTT. Residues: CASRPGQNNEKLFF.

The V call is TRBV28, the J call TRBJ2-7, with 8 positions matching TRBD1. Germline lookup yields CDR1 MDHEN and CDR2 SYDVKM. The CDR3 is made up of 15 amino acids. The V gene end was trimmed by 3 bases and the J gene end by 0 bases; junction bases not matched to a gene: 4. In nucleotides, the CDR3 is TGTGCCAGCAGTTTCAGGGGGCCTGGCTCCTACGAGCAGTACTTC. It is translated as CASSFRGPGSYEQYF.

This clone was detected only a few times. This chain uses TRBV19 with TRBJ1-3; D perhaps matches TRBD1 (5 bases). This CDR3 spans 13 amino acids. V dropped 10 bases and J dropped 6 bases, with 16 bases sitting between them. Germline-derived CDR1 and CDR2 are LNHDA and SQIVND (reference sequence). The CDR3 reads CATIGQGLNTIYF. The CDR3 DNA reads TGTGCCACCATTGGGCAGGGACTAAACACCATATATTTT.

This clone was counted a single time. The chain employs TRBV24-1 and TRBJ2-3, with a weak D call TRBD1 (6 bases). The CDR3 covers 13 residues. Trimming took off 7 bases at V and 2 bases at J, with 9 bases between the two ends. CDR1 and CDR2 (germline): KGHDR, SFDVKD. CDR3 nucleotides: TGTGCCACCAGCCGGGACATCACAGATACGCAGTATTTT. It yields the protein CATSRDITDTQYF.

V and J are TRBV6-5 and TRBJ2-5, with 7 bases lining up with TRBD2. From germline, CDR1 is MNHEY and CDR2 SVGAGI. The CDR3 length is 14 residues. J was trimmed by 4 bases and V by 8 bases; bases with no gene match: 10. CDR3 sequence reads: CASYRGVSVETQYF. The CDR3 DNA sequence: TGTGCCAGCTATCGGGGGGTGAGTGTAGAGACCCAGTACTTC.

This chain uses TRBV6-5 with TRBJ2-1, with D possibly TRBD1 on 6 matching bases. V was trimmed by 6 bases and J by 7 bases, leaving 16 bases between them. Germline loops: CDR1 MNHEY, CDR2 SVGAGI. The CDR3 is made up of 14 amino acids. The CDR3 loop is CASSSNRAQNEQFF. DNA of the CDR3: TGTGCCAGCAGCAGTAACAGGGCCCAAAATGAGCAGTTCTTC.

Written as DNA, the CDR3 is TGCGCCAGCAGCCAGGGAACTACTAGCGGGGGGGCGACAGATACGCAGTATTTT. As protein: CASSQGTTSGGATDTQYF. V usage is TRBV4-3 and J usage is TRBJ2-3; 13 bases fit TRBD2. CDR3 length: 18 amino acids. CDR1 LGHNA and CDR2 YSLEER come from the germline V gene. After removal of 3 bases from V and 3 bases from J, the junction contained 9 bases not matched to a gene.

The genes are TRBV18 and TRBJ1-2; the D gene is possibly TRBD1 (5 bases). CDR1 and CDR2 (germline): KGHSH, LQKENI. V was trimmed by 3 bases and J by 4 bases, leaving 12 bases between them. This CDR3 is built from 14 residues. The CDR3: CASSPLGGTYGYTF. CDR3 DNA: TGTGCCAGCTCACCCCTTGGGGGGACCTATGGCTACACCTTC.

The chain has TRBV11-2 and TRBJ2-3, with 13 bases lining up with TRBD2. Trimming took 5 bases from V and 3 from J; bases not matched to a gene: 8. Germline V gives CDR1 SGHAT, CDR2 FQNNGV. The CDR3 covers 17 residues. CDR3 nucleotides: TGTGCCAGCAGCCCCCGGCCGGGACTAGCGGGGACAGATACGCAGTATTTT. This codes for CASSPRPGLAGTDTQYF.

This chain uses TRBV3-1 (or the pseudogene TRBV3-2) with TRBJ2-3; D is unresolved. Deletions cut 5 bases from V and 0 bases from J, with 9 bases between. The CDR3 totals 14 residues. Germline V gene sequence: CDR1 LGHDT, CDR2 YNNKEL (reference sequence). The CDR3 coding sequence is TGTGCCAGCAGCTGGCGGCTCAGCACAGATACGCAGTATTTT. The encoded protein is CASSWRLSTDTQYF.

This clone was counted between two and nine times. The chain joins TRBV7-8 to TRBJ2-7; 8 bases align to TRBD2. The germline CDR1 and CDR2 sequences are SGHVS and FQNEAQ. Trimming at V came to 2 bases and at J to 7 bases, leaving 7 bases not matched to a gene. This CDR3 spans 14 amino acids. Here the CDR3 reads CASSLTVGREEQYF. As DNA, the CDR3 is TGTGCCAGCAGCTTAACGGTCGGGAGGGAGGAGCAGTACTTC.

This chain joins TRBV24-1 and TRBJ2-3, with 9 bases lining up with TRBD2. This CDR3 is 13 amino acids long. The V and J ends lost 10 bases and 8 bases, in that order; junction bases with no gene match: 9. Per the germline V gene, CDR1 is KGHDR and CDR2 is SFDVKD. CDR3 sequence: CATKAGGSGTQYF. The CDR3 DNA follows: TGTGCCACTAAAGCGGGGGGCTCAGGTACGCAGTATTTT.

The chain employs TRBV13 and TRBJ2-5; tentative D call: TRBD1 (5 bases). The CDR3 has 14 amino acids. V lost 0 bases and J 5 bases, leaving 10 bases between the germline ends. Germline V CDR1 and CDR2: PRHDT, FYEKMQ (reference sequence). CDR3 residues: CASSLGSPGETQYF. The DNA for the CDR3 is TGTGCCAGCAGCTTAGGTAGTCCAGGGGAGACCCAGTACTTC.

This sequence joins TRBV28 and TRBJ2-1; D unclear. The CDR3 extends over 13 amino acids. Germline loops: CDR1 MDHEN, CDR2 SYDVKM. Trimming stripped 5 bases from V and 0 bases from J, with 5 bases between. The chain's CDR3 is CASSPVSYNEQFF. The CDR3 DNA sequence: TGTGCCAGCAGTCCAGTCTCCTACAATGAGCAGTTCTTC.

This chain uses TRBV20-1 with TRBJ2-7; weak D call: TRBD2 (5 bases). Germline V gene lookup returns CDR1 DFQATT and CDR2 SNEGSKA (reference sequence). This CDR3 region has 11 residues. Trimming left V 5 bases short and J 3 bases short, with 8 bases between. The CDR3 region is CSAYGDYEQYF. CDR3 DNA sequence: TGCAGTGCTTACGGGGACTACGAGCAGTACTTC.

The rearrangement uses TRBV7-9 and TRBJ2-7; 7 bases fit TRBD2. V was pared by 2 bases and J by 6 bases, with 10 bases of the junction left unmatched. The length of the CDR3 is 15 residues. From germline, CDR1 is SEHNR and CDR2 FQNEAQ (reference sequence). The chain's CDR3 is CASSLRAGVPLEQYF. The DNA for the CDR3 is TGTGCCAGCAGCTTAAGGGCGGGGGTCCCTCTCGAGCAGTACTTC.

CDR3 nucleotides: TGTGCCAGCAGTGACAAGGCAAGGGGTACGCAGTATTTT. It encodes CASSDKARGTQYF. The chain combines TRBV6-4 with TRBJ2-3, with D possibly matching TRBD1 (5 bases). The CDR3 runs to 13 residues. Per the germline V gene, CDR1 is MRHNA and CDR2 is SNTAGT. The V end lost 2 bases, the J end lost 8 bases, and 11 bases lay between the germline ends.

The chain links TRBV7-9 to TRBJ2-2; a possible D gene is TRBD1 (5 bases). Germline CDR1 reads SEHNR; CDR2 reads FQNEAQ (reference sequence). Trimming shortened V by 1 base and J by 6 bases, and 9 bases separated the two germline ends. The CDR3 totals 14 residues. The CDR3 sequence is CASSLGGASGELFF. In nucleotides, the CDR3 is TGTGCCAGCAGCTTAGGTGGGGCCTCCGGGGAGCTGTTTTTT.

The chain combines TRBV18 with TRBJ2-3; maybe TRBD2 (6 bases). V lost 5 bases and J lost 9, with 21 bases in between. This CDR3 is 15 amino acids long. Germline loops: CDR1 KGHSH, CDR2 LQKENI. CDR3 nucleotides: TGTGCCAGCTCATCGCGGACTGGACGGCGGGAAACGCAGTATTTT. As protein: CASSSRTGRRETQYF.

This rearrangement joins TRBV5-6 to TRBJ2-5, with TRBD1 matching 8 bases. The CDR3 spans 14 residues. V was pared by 4 bases and J by 5 bases, with 7 bases of the junction left unmatched. CDR1 is SGHDT and CDR2 is YYEEEE in the germline V gene. The CDR3 DNA follows: TGTGCCAGCAGCGCAAGCAGGGGGCGGGAGACCCAGTACTTC. It translates to CASSASRGRETQYF.

The rearrangement links TRBV18 to TRBJ2-6; 10 bases fit TRBD1. The germline gives CDR1 KGHSH, CDR2 LQKENI. CDR3 length: 17 residues. V lost 3 bases to trimming and J lost 5 bases; unmatched junction nucleotides: 7. This CDR3 is CASSPPGQGLRANVLTF. CDR3 nucleotide sequence: TGTGCCAGCTCACCCCCGGGACAGGGGCTTAGGGCCAACGTCCTGACTTTC.

This clone was counted a single time. V and J are TRBV19 and TRBJ1-1; D unresolved. The V end lost 8 bases, the J end lost 7 bases, and 23 bases lay between the germline ends. Looked up from germline, CDR1 is LNHDA and CDR2 is SQIVND (reference sequence). The CDR3 is 15 residues long. The CDR3 is CASVVEASNSREAFF. DNA for the CDR3: TGTGCCAGTGTCGTAGAGGCTTCAAACTCCCGTGAAGCTTTCTTT.

This sequence joins TRBV29-1 and TRBJ2-6; the D gene is possibly TRBD2 (5 bases). V was shortened by 0 bases and J by 2 bases, with 11 bases between the two germline ends. Germline lookup yields CDR1 SQVTM and CDR2 ANQGSEA. The CDR3 contains 16 residues. This CDR3 reads CSVEDPAVAGANVLTF. In nucleotides, the CDR3 is TGCAGCGTTGAAGATCCAGCGGTAGCTGGGGCCAACGTCCTGACTTTC.

The gene calls are TRBV28 and TRBJ1-1; 9 bases line up with TRBD1. V dropped 5 bases and J dropped 10; count of bases not matched to a gene: 14. Germline assignment: CDR1 MDHEN and CDR2 SYDVKM. This CDR3 comprises 15 residues. CDR3 in amino acids: CASSSPAGQGLGAFF. The CDR3 DNA is TGTGCCAGCAGTAGCCCCGCGGGACAGGGTCTTGGAGCTTTCTTT.